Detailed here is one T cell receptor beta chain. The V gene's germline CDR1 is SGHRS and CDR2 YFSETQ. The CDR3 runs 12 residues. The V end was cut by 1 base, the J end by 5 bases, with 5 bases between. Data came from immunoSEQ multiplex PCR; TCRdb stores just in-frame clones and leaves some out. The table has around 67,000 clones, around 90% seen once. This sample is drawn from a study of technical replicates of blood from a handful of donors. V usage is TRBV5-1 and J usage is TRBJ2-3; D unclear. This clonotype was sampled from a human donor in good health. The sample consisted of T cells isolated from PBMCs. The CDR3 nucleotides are TGCGCCAGCAGCTTGTCGAGAGATACGCAGTATTTT. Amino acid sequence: CASSLSRDTQYF.